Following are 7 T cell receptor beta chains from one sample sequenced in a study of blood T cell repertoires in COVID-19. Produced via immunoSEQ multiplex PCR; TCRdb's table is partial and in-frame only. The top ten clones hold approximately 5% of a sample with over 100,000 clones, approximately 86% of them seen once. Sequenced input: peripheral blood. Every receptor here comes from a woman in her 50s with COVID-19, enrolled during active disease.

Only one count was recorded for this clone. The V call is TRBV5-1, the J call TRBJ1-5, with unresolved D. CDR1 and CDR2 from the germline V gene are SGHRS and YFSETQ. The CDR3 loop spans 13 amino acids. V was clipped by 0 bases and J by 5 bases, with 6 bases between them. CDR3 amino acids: CASSLAGDQPQHF. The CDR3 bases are TGCGCCAGCAGCTTGGCCGGGGATCAGCCCCAGCATTTT.

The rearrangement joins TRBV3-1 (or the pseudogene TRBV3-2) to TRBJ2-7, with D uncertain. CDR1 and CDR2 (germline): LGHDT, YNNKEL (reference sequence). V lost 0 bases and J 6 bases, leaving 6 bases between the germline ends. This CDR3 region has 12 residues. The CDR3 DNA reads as TGTGCCAGCAGCCAAGATCCGTCCGAGCAGTACTTC. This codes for CASSQDPSEQYF.

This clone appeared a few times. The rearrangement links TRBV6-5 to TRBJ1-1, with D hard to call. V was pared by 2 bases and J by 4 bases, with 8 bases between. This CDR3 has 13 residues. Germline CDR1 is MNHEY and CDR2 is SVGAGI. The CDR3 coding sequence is TGTGCCAGCAGTTACGAGGTCGGCACTGAAGCTTTCTTT. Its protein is CASSYEVGTEAFF.

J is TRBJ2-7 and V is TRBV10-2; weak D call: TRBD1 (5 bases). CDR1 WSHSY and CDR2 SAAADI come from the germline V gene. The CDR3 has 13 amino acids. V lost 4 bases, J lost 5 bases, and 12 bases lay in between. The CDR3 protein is CASSVGVAHEQYF. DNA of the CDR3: TGCGCCAGCAGTGTAGGGGTCGCCCACGAGCAGTACTTC.

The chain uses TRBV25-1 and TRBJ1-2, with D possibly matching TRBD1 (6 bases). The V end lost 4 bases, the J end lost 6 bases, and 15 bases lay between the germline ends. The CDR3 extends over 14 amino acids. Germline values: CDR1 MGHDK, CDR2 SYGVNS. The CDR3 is CASSATGPRHGYTF. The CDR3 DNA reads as TGTGCCAGCAGTGCGACAGGCCCACGCCATGGCTACACCTTC.

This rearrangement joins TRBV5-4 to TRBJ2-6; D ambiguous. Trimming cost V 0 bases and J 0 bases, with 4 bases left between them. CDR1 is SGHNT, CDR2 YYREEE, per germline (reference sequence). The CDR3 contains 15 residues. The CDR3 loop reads CASSLDFSGANVLTF. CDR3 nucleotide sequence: TGTGCCAGCAGCTTGGACTTCTCTGGGGCCAACGTCCTGACTTTC.

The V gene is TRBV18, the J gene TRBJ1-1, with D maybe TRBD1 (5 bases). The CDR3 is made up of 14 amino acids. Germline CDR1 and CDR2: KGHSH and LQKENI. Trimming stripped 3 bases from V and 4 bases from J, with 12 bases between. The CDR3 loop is CASSPQGQGTEAFF. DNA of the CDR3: TGTGCCAGCTCACCTCAGGGTCAGGGCACTGAAGCTTTCTTT.